The clone carrying this T cell receptor beta chain was recorded at least ten times. Its specificity is unknown. Only in-frame clones appear in the TCRdb table, and some are missing; sequencing was by immunoSEQ multiplex PCR. This table holds around 80,000 clones, 82% found once. As for time point: blood 2 weeks post-SBRT. Treatment given: 15 Gy SBRT to primary tumor, nephrectomy 4 weeks later. The data were obtained in a study of radiation and T cells in renal cell carcinoma. Overall study findings and caveats: Top tumor clonotypes rose in blood 2 weeks post-radiation, then contracted.

V lost 2 bases and J lost 7; bases outside the gene matches: 19. This CDR3 is built from 19 residues. CDR1 and CDR2 (germline): MDHEN, SYDVKM. The sample was blood, taken from a patient whose treatment included radiotherapy and nephrectomy. This receptor was identified in a man in his 60s with renal cell carcinoma. V is TRBV28 and J is TRBJ1-4; 7 nucleotides line up with TRBD1. DNA of the CDR3: TGTGCCAGCAGTTTAGATTCCCGGGACAGTTTCTTGGCTAGTGAAAAACTGTTTTTT. Residues: CASSLDSRDSFLASEKLFF.